A single sample gave rise to the 31 T cell receptor beta chains below, sequenced in a study of blood T cell repertoires in COVID-19. Assay used: immunoSEQ multiplex PCR; TCRdb lists only in-frame clones, some missing. This sample yields 150,000 to 200,000 clones, of which about 80% are seen a single time; 22% belongs to the top ten. The sequencing input was peripheral blood. The receptors stem from a woman of 80 years or more with acute or convalescent COVID-19.

The V call is TRBV28, the J call TRBJ1-2; a weak D match, TRBD1 (5 bases). CDR3 length equals 14 residues. Germline loops: CDR1 MDHEN, CDR2 SYDVKM. Trimming removed 5 bases from V and 2 bases from J, with 12 bases in between. The CDR3 region has the DNA TGTGCCAGCAGTCCCCCGGGGGGGAACTATGGCTACACCTTC. The encoded protein is CASSPPGGNYGYTF.

DNA of the CDR3: TGTGCCAGCACCTTCACTAGCGGGGGGCCATACGAGCAGTACTTC. It yields the protein CASTFTSGGPYEQYF. The rearrangement joins TRBV7-2 to TRBJ2-7; 12 bases are a match to TRBD2. The CDR3 extends over 15 amino acids. V lost 7 bases and J lost 4; bases outside the gene matches: 8. Germline loops: CDR1 SGHTA, CDR2 FQGNSA.

This clone was observed a handful of times. The chain couples TRBV6-5 to TRBJ2-1, with TRBD2 identical over 7 bases. This CDR3 is 12 amino acids long. Losses at the gene ends were 6 bases for V and 7 bases for J; bases not matched to a gene: 3. CDR1 MNHEY and CDR2 SVGAGI come from the germline V gene. The CDR3 here is CASSPGGNEQFF. For the CDR3, the DNA is TGTGCCAGCAGCCCCGGGGGGAATGAGCAGTTCTTC.

The CDR3 bases are TGTGCCAGCAGCTTAGATGCCGGGACACCTTACGAGCAGTACTTC. It translates to CASSLDAGTPYEQYF. The chain combines TRBV11-2 with TRBJ2-7, with D perhaps matching TRBD1 (6 bases). Germline CDR1 and CDR2: SGHAT and FQNNGV. The V and J ends lost 0 bases and 4 bases respectively, with 13 bases between them. CDR3 length: 15 residues.

The chain uses TRBV4-3 and TRBJ2-1, with 12 bases identical to TRBD2. Trimming at V came to 0 bases and at J to 9 bases, leaving 9 bases not matched to a gene. This CDR3 comprises 17 residues. CDR1 and CDR2 from the germline V gene are LGHNA and YSLEER. The CDR3 region is CASSQDKSSGRAGEQFF. CDR3 nucleotide sequence: TGCGCCAGCAGCCAAGATAAATCTAGCGGGAGGGCCGGTGAGCAGTTCTTC.

The V gene is TRBV4-1, the J gene TRBJ1-5, with TRBD1 matching over 9 bases. The CDR3 extends over 15 amino acids. Germline V gene lookup returns CDR1 MGHRA and CDR2 YSYEKL. With V trimmed by 0 bases and J by 6 bases, 3 bases remained unmatched. The CDR3 DNA follows: TGCGCCAGCAGCCAAGAAGACAGGGGGGTTCAGCCCCAGCATTTT. It encodes CASSQEDRGVQPQHF.

The chain has TRBV5-8 and TRBJ2-2; unclear D gene. Trimming shortened V by 3 bases and J by 0 bases, and 12 bases separated the two germline ends. The V gene's germline CDR1 is SGHTS and CDR2 YDEGEE. This CDR3 region has 16 residues. The CDR3 reads CASSWSSLTNTGELFF. In DNA form, the CDR3 reads TGTGCCAGCAGCTGGTCTAGTCTTACGAACACCGGGGAGCTGTTTTTT.

This chain connects TRBV21-1 to TRBJ2-1; no check of the table's D call, TRBD1, against the DNA was made. TRBV21-1 constitutes a pseudogene. The length of the CDR3 is 20 residues. The CDR3 DNA sequence: TGTGCCAGCAACCGGACCCACCGTTACAGGGGGCCTAGAAAATACAATGAGCAGTTCTTC. Translated, it gives CASNRTHRYRGPRKYNEQFF.

The chain combines TRBV5-4 with TRBJ2-3; 11 bases are shared with TRBD2. V trimming: 0 bases; J trimming: 4 bases; junction bases outside the gene matches: 13. Germline values: CDR1 SGHNT, CDR2 YYREEE (reference sequence). The CDR3 spans 19 residues. The CDR3 reads CASSLARNSGRAGADTQYF. Here the CDR3 DNA reads TGTGCCAGCAGCTTGGCCAGGAATAGCGGGAGGGCGGGCGCAGATACGCAGTATTTT.

CDR3 residues: CASSGTGGRQPQHF. DNA of the CDR3: TGTGCCAGCAGTGGGACAGGGGGTAGACAGCCCCAGCATTTT. The rearrangement uses TRBV6-6 and TRBJ1-5, with TRBD1 matching over 11 bases. Germline CDR1 MNHNY, CDR2 SVGAGI (reference sequence). CDR3 length equals 14 residues. With V trimmed by 5 bases and J by 7 bases, 4 bases remained unmatched.

The gene calls are TRBV12-5 and TRBJ1-1, with D maybe TRBD1 (5 bases). The CDR3 length is 13 residues. V was clipped by 2 bases and J by 5 bases, with 9 bases between them. Germline V lookup: CDR1 LGHNT, CDR2 FRNRAP. The CDR3 loop reads CASGLSGRTEAFF. CDR3 nucleotides: TGTGCTAGTGGTTTGTCAGGGCGGACTGAAGCTTTCTTT.

The chain links TRBV5-4 to TRBJ2-2, with a weak D call TRBD2 (5 bases). This CDR3 is 15 amino acids long. Trimming left V 7 bases short and J 2 bases short, with 15 bases between. Germline V CDR1 and CDR2: SGHNT, YYREEE (reference sequence). The CDR3 bases are TGTGCCAGCGCGGCGGGCAGCGATAACACCGGGGAGCTGTTTTTT. Its protein product is CASAAGSDNTGELFF.

The chain employs TRBV25-1 and TRBJ2-1; maybe TRBD1 (6 bases). CDR3 length: 16 residues. Looked up from germline, CDR1 is MGHDK and CDR2 is SYGVNS. V lost 6 bases and J 0 bases, leaving 15 bases between the germline ends. The CDR3, as DNA: TGTGCCAGCAGCTACCTGGGGGCCGGCTCCTACAATGAGCAGTTCTTC. This encodes CASSYLGAGSYNEQFF.

The rearrangement uses TRBV6-5 and TRBJ1-2; D is possibly TRBD1 (5 bases). CDR1 MNHEY and CDR2 SVGAGI come from the germline V gene. The CDR3 length is 13 residues. The V end was cut by 9 bases, the J end by 8 bases, with 19 bases between. For the CDR3, the DNA is TGTGCCAGTAACTCTGTCAGGGTATCGGGCTACACCTTC. Protein sequence: CASNSVRVSGYTF.

V is TRBV3-1 (or the pseudogene TRBV3-2) and J is TRBJ1-5; 8 bases align to TRBD1. Germline trimming cut 4 bases from V and 4 bases from J; bases unmatched to any gene: 15. Germline CDR1 reads LGHDT; CDR2 reads YNNKEL (reference sequence). There are 18 residues in the CDR3. CDR3 bases: TGTGCCAGCAGCCCATACCCAGGGGGCGAAGGAAATAATCAGCCCCAGCATTTT. Translating it yields CASSPYPGGEGNNQPQHF.

J is TRBJ1-5 and V is TRBV19, with 7 nucleotides matching TRBD1. The germline gives CDR1 LNHDA, CDR2 SQIVND (reference sequence). After removal of 7 bases from V and 4 bases from J, the junction contained 7 bases not matched to a gene. The CDR3 sequence is 14 residues long. The CDR3 bases are TGTGCCAGTACCGTGACAGGGAAGAATCAGCCCCAGCATTTT. Residues: CASTVTGKNQPQHF.

V and J are TRBV7-6 and TRBJ2-5, with TRBD2 matching 7 bases. Germline CDR1 and CDR2: SGHVS and FNYEAQ. The CDR3 totals 15 residues. The V and J ends lost 5 bases and 5 bases, in that order; junction bases with no gene match: 11. The DNA for the CDR3 is TGTGCCAGCAGCCCTCCCGCGGGAGTCAGTGAGACCCAGTACTTC. This translates into CASSPPAGVSETQYF.

In this sample, this clone turned up a few times. The rearrangement joins TRBV28 to TRBJ1-2; weak D call: TRBD1 (6 bases). Germline CDR1 reads MDHEN; CDR2 reads SYDVKM. V was clipped by 3 bases and J by 4 bases, with 21 bases between them. This CDR3 is built from 17 residues. The CDR3 DNA is TGTGCCAGCAGTTTTAGGGGGAGGGCGAGGGGCGGCTATGGCTACACCTTC. Translated: CASSFRGRARGGYGYTF.

Comment on this clone: Compared with germline, one end of the junction differs, possibly owing to a read error. The rearrangement links TRBV30 to TRBJ2-1, with 8 bases aligning to TRBD2. The germline V gene has CDR1 GTSNPN and CDR2 SVGIG (reference sequence). CDR3 length: 11 amino acids. The CDR3 reads CAWSGSGRILF. For the CDR3, the DNA is TGTGCCTGGAGTGGGAGCGGGAGAATTCTCTTC.

The chain is built from TRBV20-1 and TRBJ2-1, with 7 bases lining up with TRBD2. Per germline, CDR1 DFQATT and CDR2 SNEGSKA (reference sequence). The CDR3 totals 16 residues. The V gene end was trimmed by 3 bases and the J gene end by 8 bases; junction bases not matched to a gene: 16. The CDR3: CSASPEGGSWHDEQFF. CDR3 DNA: TGCAGTGCTAGTCCCGAGGGCGGGAGTTGGCATGATGAGCAGTTCTTC.

The CDR3 DNA sequence: TGTGCCAGCAGTTCACCGGGACAGGGGGGGACCCAGTACTTC. It codes for CASSSPGQGGTQYF. This chain connects TRBV7-9 to TRBJ2-5; 11 nucleotides match TRBD1. The CDR3 totals 14 residues. The V gene end was trimmed by 6 bases and the J gene end by 7 bases; junction bases not matched to a gene: 7. Germline CDR1 reads SEHNR; CDR2 reads FQNEAQ (reference sequence).

The rearrangement uses TRBV5-4 and TRBJ2-1; 8 bases agree with TRBD2. The ends lost 4 bases at V and 6 bases at J; junction bases unmatched: 15. Germline V gene sequence: CDR1 SGHNT, CDR2 YYREEE (reference sequence). This CDR3 has 17 amino acids. The CDR3 DNA reads as TGTGCCAGCAGCCCCGATAGGAGCGGGAGTAGTCGCAATGAGCAGTTCTTC. Its translation is CASSPDRSGSSRNEQFF. Variable domain in full (rest from reference TRBV5-4 and TRBJ2-1): ETGVTQSPTHLIKTRGQQVTLRCSSQSGHNTVSWYQQALGQGPQFIFQYYREEENGRGNFPPRFSGLQFPNYSSELNVNALELDDSALYLCASSPDRSGSSRNEQFFGPGTRLTVL.

This sequence joins TRBV2 and TRBJ2-7; D is unclear. Trimming removed 4 bases at V and 0 bases at J, with 7 bases between. From germline, CDR1 is SNHLY and CDR2 FYNNEI. This CDR3 spans 13 amino acids. The DNA of the CDR3 is TGTGCCAGCAGTGGGAGCCTCTCCTACGAGCAGTACTTC. Translated, it gives CASSGSLSYEQYF. Variable domain in full (rest from reference TRBV2 and TRBJ2-7): EPEVTQTPSHQVTQMGQEVILRCVPISNHLYFYWYRQILGQKVEFLVSFYNNEISEKSEIFDDQFSVERPDGSNFTLKIRSTKLEDSAMYFCASSGSLSYEQYFGPGTRLTVT.

This chain uses TRBV18 with TRBJ1-3; D gene uncertain. The germline CDR1 and CDR2 sequences are KGHSH and LQKENI. This CDR3 comprises 15 residues. V was shortened by 3 bases and J by 0 bases, with 9 bases between the two germline ends. The CDR3 coding sequence is TGTGCCAGCTCACCTCTTGGGAGCTCTGGAAACACCATATATTTT. Encoded protein: CASSPLGSSGNTIYF.

The V gene is TRBV5-6, the J gene TRBJ2-1; D gene unclear. This CDR3 has 13 amino acids. Germline V gene sequence: CDR1 SGHDT, CDR2 YYEEEE. V was cut by 5 bases and J by 6 bases, with 12 bases left in between. The CDR3 protein is CASRRDSANEQFF. The CDR3 DNA sequence: TGTGCCAGCAGACGCGACTCCGCCAATGAGCAGTTCTTC.

This clone was counted once. V is TRBV2 and J is TRBJ2-4; a weak D match, TRBD2 (6 bases). Germline CDR1 reads SNHLY; CDR2 reads FYNNEI. The germline V and J ends were trimmed by 6 bases and 0 bases, with 12 bases remaining between them. This CDR3 is built from 15 residues. CDR3 sequence: CASRGDGGAKNIQYF. The CDR3 DNA reads TGTGCCAGCAGGGGAGACGGGGGAGCCAAAAACATTCAGTACTTC.

This clone was seen a handful of times. This rearrangement joins TRBV9 to TRBJ2-1; 8 nucleotides line up with TRBD2. CDR3 length equals 14 residues. CDR1 is SGDLS, CDR2 YYNGEE, per germline. The V gene end was trimmed by 3 bases and the J gene end by 6 bases; junction bases not matched to a gene: 5. This CDR3 reads CASSEGLVGNEQFF. Written as DNA, the CDR3 is TGTGCCAGCAGCGAGGGACTAGTCGGCAATGAGCAGTTCTTC.

This chain connects TRBV11-2 to TRBJ2-2; 9 bases align to TRBD2. V lost 5 bases to trimming and J lost 6 bases; unmatched junction nucleotides: 10. Germline V gives CDR1 SGHAT, CDR2 FQNNGV. The CDR3 has 16 residues. The CDR3 spells CASSPLAGVAAGELFF. Written as DNA, the CDR3 is TGTGCCAGCAGCCCGTTAGCGGGAGTAGCCGCCGGGGAGCTGTTTTTT.

V usage is TRBV7-9 and J usage is TRBJ2-4; D gene unclear. Germline V gives CDR1 SEHNR, CDR2 FQNEAQ (reference sequence). This CDR3 is 14 amino acids long. V shed 1 base and J shed 3 bases, with 7 bases lying between them. The CDR3 region is CASSLVQFKNIQYF. The CDR3 bases are TGTGCCAGCAGCTTAGTACAGTTCAAAAACATTCAGTACTTC.

This clone was observed once. V gene TRBV6-1 combines with J gene TRBJ2-1; TRBD2 matches 12 bases. V gave up 0 bases and J gave up 4 bases; unmatched junction bases: 4. The germline CDR1 and CDR2 sequences are MNHNS and SASEGT. This CDR3 region has 17 residues. CDR3 in amino acids: CASSEAVTSGRYNEQFF. CDR3 bases: TGTGCCAGCAGTGAAGCTGTGACTAGCGGGAGATACAATGAGCAGTTCTTC.

This clone showed up just a few times. The chain has TRBV19 and TRBJ2-5; TRBD1 might be the D (6 bases). Germline V CDR1 and CDR2: LNHDA, SQIVND (reference sequence). V was pared by 5 bases and J by 2 bases, with 12 bases between. The CDR3 covers 14 residues. The chain's CDR3 is CASSVRTAQETQYF. The CDR3 DNA is TGTGCCAGTAGTGTTAGGACAGCGCAAGAGACCCAGTACTTC.